These T cell receptor beta chains were read from a single sample in a study of blood T cell repertoires in COVID-19. Clones were sequenced by immunoSEQ multiplex PCR, and TCRdb holds only the in-frame ones, with some missing. This sample has tens of thousands of clones; about 80% occur once, and the top ten carry 35% to 45%. Sequencing used peripheral blood. Receptors originate from a woman in her 70s with acute or convalescent COVID-19. Each CDR3 is given with its conserved first and last residue. The order of the fields is CDR3 protein, CDR3 DNA, V gene, D gene, J gene, clone size, CDR3 length. The D gene is left open where the match is weak. Rows may omit the clone size; those that give it use once, few, many or a size class.

CASSYTLAHRTSPQETQYF	TGTGCCAGCAGTTATACCTTGGCTCATCGGACTAGCCCACAAGAGACCCAGTACTTC	TRBV6-2/TRBV6-3	TRBD2	TRBJ2-5	.	19
CASSSTGDKQYF	TGTGCCAGCAGCTCGACAGGGGATAAGCAGTACTTC	TRBV5-5	TRBD1	TRBJ2-7	.	12
CASSHQGTRADYGYTF	TGCGCCAGCAGCCACCAGGGGACCCGCGCGGACTATGGCTACACCTTC	TRBV5-1	.	TRBJ1-2	.	16
CSVGAGRGQPQHF	TGCAGCGTTGGAGCAGGGCGAGGTCAGCCCCAGCATTTT	TRBV29-1	.	TRBJ1-5	.	13
CASSLDRAAFQAAFF	TGCGCCAGCAGCTTGGACAGGGCGGCCTTTCAGGCAGCTTTCTTT	TRBV5-1	.	TRBJ1-1	.	15
CASSILAGALNEQFF	TGTGCCAGCAGCATACTAGCGGGGGCCCTCAATGAGCAGTTCTTC	TRBV13	TRBD2	TRBJ2-1	.	15
CASSVLVGRTTYEQYF	TGTGCCAGCAGCGTCCTGGTAGGGAGAACCACCTACGAGCAGTACTTC	TRBV5-4	.	TRBJ2-7	.	16
CASSRGSKSNTEAFF	TGCGCCAGCAGCAGGGGCAGTAAATCGAACACTGAAGCTTTCTTT	TRBV5-1	.	TRBJ1-1	once	15
CASSLWDMAGADGYTF	TGTGCCAGCAGCTTGTGGGACATGGCGGGAGCTGATGGCTACACCTTC	TRBV5-4	.	TRBJ1-2	.	16
CASSRGLPSTDTQYF	TGTGCCAGCAGCCGGGGACTCCCTAGCACAGATACGCAGTATTTT	TRBV6-5	.	TRBJ2-3	.	15
CASGTSGRVSYNEQFF	TGCGCCAGCGGGACTAGCGGGAGGGTCTCCTACAATGAGCAGTTCTTC	TRBV10-2	TRBD2	TRBJ2-1	once	16
CAWSPGTSHYNEQFF	TGTGCCTGGAGTCCTGGGACTAGCCATTACAATGAGCAGTTCTTC	TRBV30	TRBD2	TRBJ2-1	.	15
CASSLLQDKSYEQYF	TGTGCCAGCAGCTTACTGCAGGACAAATCCTACGAGCAGTACTTC	TRBV7-9	.	TRBJ2-7	.	15
CASSLEGETQYF	TGCGCCAGCAGCTTGGAGGGGGAGACCCAGTACTTC	TRBV5-1	.	TRBJ2-5	.	12
CASSFVASGRGEQYF	TGTGCCAGCAGTTTCGTGGCTAGCGGGAGAGGCGAGCAGTACTTC	TRBV28	TRBD2	TRBJ2-7	.	15
CASSLSGLYSNQPQHF	TGTGCCAGCAGCTTGTCGGGGTTATATAGCAATCAGCCCCAGCATTTT	TRBV5-8	.	TRBJ1-5	few	16
CASSQDISGGFYNEQFF	TGTGCCAGCAGCCAAGATATTAGCGGGGGGTTCTACAATGAGCAGTTCTTC	TRBV4-2	TRBD2	TRBJ2-1	.	17
CATGRGGEASYEQYF	TGTGCCACCGGAAGGGGCGGAGAGGCTTCCTACGAGCAGTACTTC	TRBV5-4	.	TRBJ2-7	few	15
CAWSALYEQYF	TGTGCCTGGAGTGCCCTCTACGAGCAGTACTTC	TRBV30	.	TRBJ2-7	few	11
CASSLRTGGYTF	TGTGCCAGCAGCTTGCGGACAGGTGGCTACACCTTC	TRBV5-6	TRBD1	TRBJ1-2	.	12
CASSLTSGGANVLTF	TGTGCCAGCAGTTTAACGTCAGGCGGGGCCAACGTCCTGACTTTC	TRBV27	.	TRBJ2-6	many	15
CASSLKGVSVEKLFF	TGTGCCAGCAGCTTGAAGGGGGTTTCCGTGGAAAAACTGTTTTTT	TRBV5-6	.	TRBJ1-4	.	15
CASRGDARTGELFF	TGTGCCAGCAGGGGAGACGCGCGCACCGGGGAGCTGTTTTTT	TRBV4-2	.	TRBJ2-2	.	14
CANKTTRLLEQYF	TGTGCCAACAAGACTACTAGGCTGCTCGAGCAGTACTTC	TRBV9	.	TRBJ2-7	.	13
CASSASGTSRVGQYF	TGTGCCAGCAGCGCTAGCGGGACTAGCAGGGTTGGCCAGTACTTC	TRBV7-2	TRBD2	TRBJ2-5	.	15